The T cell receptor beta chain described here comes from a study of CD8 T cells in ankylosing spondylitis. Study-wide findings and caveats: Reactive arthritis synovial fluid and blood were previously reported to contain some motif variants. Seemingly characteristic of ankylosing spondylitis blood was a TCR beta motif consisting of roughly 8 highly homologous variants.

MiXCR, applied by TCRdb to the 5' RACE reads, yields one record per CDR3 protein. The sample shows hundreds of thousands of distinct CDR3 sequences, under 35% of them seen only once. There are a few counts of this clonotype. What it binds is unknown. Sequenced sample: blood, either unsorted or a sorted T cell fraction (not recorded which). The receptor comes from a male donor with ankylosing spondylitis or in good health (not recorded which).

The chain's CDR3 is CASSLGPVTSGNTIYF. The CDR3 bases are TGTGCCAGCAGCTTAGGTCCGGTCACCTCTGGAAACACCATATATTTT. The rearrangement links TRBV7-2 to TRBJ1-3; D gene ambiguous. Between the trimmed V and J ends, which lost 1 base and 0 bases, there was a span of 10 bases. The CDR3 contains 16 residues. Germline assignment: CDR1 SGHTA and CDR2 FQGNSA.